Below, 10 T cell receptor beta chains from the same sample are listed, as sequenced in a study of blood T cell repertoires in COVID-19. Clones were sequenced by immunoSEQ multiplex PCR, and TCRdb holds only the in-frame ones, with some missing. The sample has 250,000 or so clones, under 95% seen once. The specimen sequenced was PBMCs or T cells enriched from blood (not recorded which). Receptor source: a middle-aged man who had been exposed to COVID-19.

The V and J genes are TRBV4-1 and TRBJ2-7; maybe TRBD2 (7 bases). Trimming left V 3 bases short and J 6 bases short, with 21 bases between. Per germline, CDR1 MGHRA and CDR2 YSYEKL. The CDR3 runs 16 residues. The CDR3 loop reads CASSQGLGGAPGEQYF. CDR3 DNA: TGCGCCAGCAGCCAGGGACTTGGGGGGGCCCCGGGCGAGCAGTACTTC.

The chain links TRBV2 to TRBJ2-2; 16 bases are shared with TRBD2. J gave up 5 bases and V 6 bases, and 3 bases lay outside the gene matches. The CDR3 runs 16 residues. Germline assignment: CDR1 SNHLY and CDR2 FYNNEI. The CDR3 reads CASRLGLAGGTGELFF. Written as DNA, the CDR3 is TGTGCCAGCAGATTGGGACTAGCGGGAGGGACCGGGGAGCTGTTTTTT.

V and J are TRBV24-1 and TRBJ1-1; the D is unclear. The CDR3 spans 13 residues. CDR1 and CDR2 (germline): KGHDR, SFDVKD. V lost 3 bases to trimming and J lost 4 bases, with 8 bases between them. The CDR3 sequence is CATSDPQFTEAFF. The CDR3 nucleotides are TGTGCCACCAGTGATCCCCAGTTCACTGAAGCTTTCTTT.

The chain recombines TRBV5-1 with TRBJ1-1, with TRBD1 matching over 8 bases. Looked up from germline, CDR1 is SGHRS and CDR2 is YFSETQ. Trimming removed 6 bases from V and 3 bases from J; junction bases left unmatched: 7. This CDR3 has 14 amino acids. The CDR3 is CASTKDRVYTEAFF. The DNA of the CDR3 is TGCGCCAGCACAAAGGACAGGGTTTACACTGAAGCTTTCTTT.

J is TRBJ2-7 and V is TRBV3-1 (or the pseudogene TRBV3-2), with D unresolved. Trimming shortened V by 0 bases and J by 5 bases, and 17 bases separated the two germline ends. CDR3 length: 16 amino acids. Looked up from germline, CDR1 is LGHDT and CDR2 is YNNKEL (reference sequence). The CDR3 spells CASSQEGSPGTNEQYF. The DNA for the CDR3 is TGTGCCAGCAGCCAAGAAGGTAGTCCAGGCACCAACGAGCAGTACTTC.

This chain joins TRBV27 and TRBJ2-7, with no clear D. Trimming removed 3 bases from V and 2 bases from J, with 8 bases in between. There are 13 residues in the CDR3. Germline V gives CDR1 MNHEY, CDR2 SMNVEV (reference sequence). The chain's CDR3 is CASSFSQTYEQYF. The DNA of the CDR3 is TGTGCCAGCAGTTTCTCACAGACCTACGAGCAGTACTTC.

The chain joins TRBV7-6 to TRBJ1-4, with 7 bases aligning to TRBD1. There are 14 residues in the CDR3. CDR1 is SGHVS, CDR2 FNYEAQ, per germline. V lost 1 base to trimming and J lost 9 bases; unmatched junction nucleotides: 5. This CDR3 is CASSLGDSPKKLFF. CDR3 DNA: TGTGCCAGCAGCTTAGGGGACAGCCCTAAAAAACTGTTTTTT.

The CDR3 spells CASSDPGQGPYEQYF. Written as DNA, the CDR3 is TGTGCCAGTAGCGATCCGGGACAGGGCCCCTACGAGCAGTACTTC. This chain connects TRBV19 to TRBJ2-7; 9 nucleotides align to TRBD1. Per germline, CDR1 LNHDA and CDR2 SQIVND (reference sequence). This CDR3 is built from 15 residues. The ends lost 6 bases at V and 2 bases at J; junction bases unmatched: 8.

V is TRBV15 and J is TRBJ2-5; D gene ambiguous. Trimming cost V 0 bases and J 4 bases, with 15 bases left between them. Germline CDR1 is LNHNV and CDR2 is YYDKDF (reference sequence). The CDR3 is made up of 16 amino acids. The CDR3 loop is CATSRDSGLRRETQYF. The CDR3 nucleotides are TGTGCCACCAGCAGAGATAGTGGCCTCCGGAGAGAGACCCAGTACTTC.

The V gene is TRBV11-1, the J gene TRBJ2-4; possibly TRBD2 for D (6 bases). This CDR3 is 16 amino acids long. V lost 5 bases to trimming and J lost 10 bases, with 24 bases between them. Germline loops: CDR1 SGHAT, CDR2 FQDESV (reference sequence). The CDR3: CASSPKRGLPVPIQYF. The CDR3 region has the DNA TGTGCCAGCAGCCCAAAAAGGGGACTGCCCGTGCCAATTCAGTACTTC.